This record concerns one T cell receptor beta chain sequence. The sample is drawn from a study of blood T cell repertoires in COVID-19. Study-wide background: Material from acute and convalescent COVID-19 was sourced from the United States, Italy and Spain. T cells, B-cell-depleted T cells, or PBMCs provided the cDNA or gDNA that served as material.

V was clipped by 4 bases and J by 1 base, with 7 bases between them. The CDR3 is 13 amino acids. The germline CDR1 and CDR2 sequences are MNHEY and SMNVEV (reference sequence). Original analysis: Cell counts per sample came from amplifying reference gene primers. Measured with immunoSEQ multiplex PCR; TCRdb has only the in-frame clones, and not every one. V and J calls and clone size are those listed in that table; D and trimming were worked out from the DNA. The sample lists 250,000 or so clones, roughly 88% occurring once. The TCR comes from a man older than 75 with acute or convalescent COVID-19. The chain employs TRBV27 and TRBJ1-1; no clear D. What was sequenced was peripheral blood. In nucleotides, the CDR3 is TGTGCCAGCAGTTGGAGGGCGAACACTGAAGCTTTCTTT. Its protein is CASSWRANTEAFF.